Listed below are T cell receptor beta chains from one sample, sequenced in a study of OX40 agonist ivuxolimab in advanced cancers. Here immunoSEQ multiplex PCR was the method, and the copy in TCRdb shows in-frame clones only, minus some. Of around 64,000 clones listed, around 87% were seen once; the top ten hold 0.37%. This specimen was CD4+ or CD8+ T cells sorted from blood, taken in a trial of the OX40 agonist ivuxolimab. The receptors shown here come from an adult with an advanced solid tumor such as melanoma, head and neck, liver or kidney cancer. The conserved cysteine and the conserved F or W are not part of the CDR3 here. The D gene is left open where the match is weak.

J gene | V gene | D gene | CDR3 protein
TRBJ1-6 | TRBV10-2 | TRBD1 | ASSVTGGMDSPLH
TRBJ2-1 | TRBV10-3 | TRBD2 | ASNVGGNEQF
TRBJ2-7 | TRBV29-1 | NA | SVEGLSYEQY
TRBJ1-6 | TRBV14 | NA | ASSRGEYSPLH
TRBJ1-4 | TRBV6-5 | TRBD1 | ASNRQGPRDEKLF
TRBJ1-2 | TRBV6-6 | TRBD1 | ASRPPGQGNYGYT
TRBJ2-2 | TRBV7-3 | NA | ASSRTDTGELF
TRBJ1-1 | TRBV16 | TRBD1 | ASSRGQGWTEAF
TRBJ2-5 | TRBV7-7 | NA | ASSKDYSETQY
TRBJ2-1 | TRBV6-5 | NA | ASSARGYEQF
TRBJ2-5 | TRBV5-6 | NA | ASSLSQETQY
TRBJ1-5 | TRBV19 | NA | ASSSFGYEPQH
TRBJ1-5 | TRBV5-6 | NA | ASSLGRRGHLPQH
TRBJ1-2 | TRBV7-3 | TRBD1 | ASSSPGQEGYGYT
TRBJ1-2 | TRBV28 | TRBD1 | ASSLWTGNYGYT
TRBJ2-3 | TRBV18 | TRBD2 | ASSPSAGGRDTQY
TRBJ2-7 | TRBV28 | NA | ASSFRGRADSYEQY
TRBJ2-5 | TRBV6-1 | NA | ASSEALWDTRGETQY
TRBJ1-2 | TRBV5-5 | NA | ASSLATKGDGYT
TRBJ2-7 | TRBV13 | TRBD1 | ASSRPGQGYHEQY
TRBJ1-3 | TRBV7-9 | NA | ASSPRQASSGNTIY
TRBJ2-7 | TRBV5-4 | NA | ASSYGVTYEQY
TRBJ1-3 | TRBV4-3 | TRBD1 | ASSLRAGTGSSGNTIY
TRBJ2-3 | TRBV5-4 | NA | ASSLHRMYTQY
TRBJ1-6 | TRBV30 | NA | AWSYGASGSYNSPLH
TRBJ1-2 | TRBV21-1 | NA | ASSNPGQARWGYGYT
TRBJ1-1 | TRBV7-7 | NA | ASSLAWNTEAF
TRBJ1-2 | TRBV10-2 | NA | ASSVLGDTNYGYT
TRBJ1-2 | TRBV5-4 | NA | ASSLPDIGYGYT
TRBJ2-3 | TRBV7-9 | TRBD2 | ASSLAMGSGARTDTQY
TRBJ1-2 | TRBV4-2 | NA | ASSQDGGGQDYGYT
TRBJ1-1 | TRBV19 | NA | ASIPMGKNTEAF
TRBJ1-1 | TRBV29-1 | TRBD1 | SAMPGQGEWNTEAF
TRBJ2-1 | TRBV5-1 | TRBD1 | ASSRTGGAYNEQF
TRBJ2-5 | TRBV19 | NA | ASSIFRGQETQY
TRBJ1-3 | TRBV28 | TRBD1 | ASSAGTAGNTIY
TRBJ2-1 | TRBV5-6 | TRBD2 | ASSFALALSYNEQF
TRBJ1-5 | TRBV2 | NA | ASSVGMGQPQH
TRBJ1-1 | TRBV6-5 | NA | ASSPDTNTEAF
TRBJ1-3 | TRBV7-6 | NA | ASSLDPFPGDGNTIY
TRBJ1-6 | TRBV6-1 | NA | ASSAQGVSPLH
TRBJ2-7 | TRBV14 | NA | ASSQFGPGTGEQY
TRBJ1-2 | TRBV15 | NA | ATSREATYGYT
TRBJ2-7 | TRBV5-4 | NA | ASSLARLGYRPHEQY
TRBJ2-2 | TRBV21-1 | NA | ASSRTDEEVEKPTGELF
TRBJ1-5 | TRBV30 | NA | AWAVGNNQPQH
TRBJ2-5 | TRBV7-9 | NA | ASTDRRETQY
TRBJ1-6 | TRBV18 | NA | ASSPDIINSPLH
TRBJ2-3 | TRBV5-1 | TRBD2 | ASRPSLAGADTQY